The clone carrying this TCR beta chain was seen once. The target antigen is unknown. This sample is drawn from a study of early stage breast cancer tumors. Study-wide results and limits: In about 85% of the 16 patients, blood comparison separated tumor from normal breast. Unsorted bulk genomic DNA sequencing lacked pairing and functional marker data. Enriched TCRB sequences shared across patients were mostly commonly generated sequences.

CDR3 length: 14 amino acids. Germline values: CDR1 SGHRS, CDR2 YFSETQ. With 1 base removed from V and 7 bases from J, the gap between germline ends came to 15 bases. Measured with immunoSEQ multiplex PCR; TCRdb has only the in-frame clones, and not every one. Here the sample spans just over 70,000 clones, approximately 79% being singletons. Sequencing was carried out using blood. The receptor's source is a person between 60 and 69 years old with breast cancer. The V and J genes are TRBV5-1 and TRBJ2-7; either TRBD1 or TRBD2 may supply D (5 bases each). CDR3 protein: CASSLISAEGEQYF. In DNA, the CDR3 is TGCGCCAGCAGCTTGATCTCAGCCGAGGGGGAGCAGTACTTC.